This is a list of T cell receptor beta chains from one sample in a study of OX40 agonist ivuxolimab in advanced cancers. Produced via immunoSEQ multiplex PCR; TCRdb's table is partial and in-frame only. The repertoire consists of more than 65,000 clones, with approximately 81% occurring once and the leading ten covering about 5.9%. This material consisted of CD4+ or CD8+ T cells sorted from blood, taken in a trial of the OX40 agonist ivuxolimab. These receptors were collected from an adult with an advanced solid tumor such as melanoma, head and neck, liver or kidney cancer. The CDR3 runs from the conserved cysteine through the conserved F or W. A D gene is named only where the DNA matches it firmly. The listing skips clone size in some rows; elsewhere it reads once, few, many or a size class.

CDR3 protein,CDR3 DNA,V gene,J gene,D gene,clone size,CDR3 length
CASSENRGRVNGYTF,TGCGCCAGCAGCGAGAACAGGGGGCGCGTTAATGGCTACACCTTC,TRBV5-1,TRBJ1-2,TRBD1,.,15
CASSLAGSPYGYTF,TGCGCCAGCAGCTTGGCCGGCAGCCCCTATGGCTACACCTTC,TRBV5-1,TRBJ1-2,.,once,14
CASSPGGSSGNTIYF,TGTGCCAGCAGCCCAGGAGGGAGCTCTGGAAACACCATATATTTT,TRBV5-5,TRBJ1-3,.,.,15
CASSFRGSAGELFF,TGTGCCAGCAGCTTTAGGGGGTCCGCCGGGGAGCTGTTTTTT,TRBV5-4,TRBJ2-2,.,.,14
CASSETGGSSPLHF,TGTGCCAGCAGCGAGACAGGGGGTAGCTCACCCCTCCACTTT,TRBV5-5,TRBJ1-6,TRBD1,.,14
CAWSQGSLYQETQYF,TGTGCCTGGAGTCAGGGATCTCTCTACCAAGAGACCCAGTACTTC,TRBV30,TRBJ2-5,.,.,15
CAISGSGDSSSGNTIYF,TGTGCCATCAGTGGATCGGGGGACTCCTCCTCTGGAAACACCATATATTTT,TRBV10-3,TRBJ1-3,.,.,17
CASSAHARDVYSNQPQHF,TGTGCCAGCAGCGCCCACGCGCGGGACGTCTATAGCAATCAGCCCCAGCATTTT,TRBV7-2,TRBJ1-5,.,.,18
CASGPGVYEQYF,TGTGCTAGTGGCCCAGGGGTCTACGAGCAGTACTTC,TRBV12-5,TRBJ2-7,.,medium-sized,12
CASQRAGDTGELFF,TGTGCCAGCCAAAGGGCGGGGGACACCGGGGAGCTGTTTTTT,TRBV6-5,TRBJ2-2,TRBD2,.,14
CASSVEKGGLAF,TGTGCCAGCAGCGTAGAAAAGGGCGGTTTGGCCTTC,TRBV9,TRBJ1-2,.,.,12
CASSLGPGAGFEQYF,TGCGCCAGCAGCTTGGGGCCGGGGGCCGGGTTCGAGCAGTACTTC,TRBV5-1,TRBJ2-7,.,.,15
CASSDLGRETQYF,TGTGCCAGCAGTGATCTGGGCAGAGAGACCCAGTACTTC,TRBV2,TRBJ2-5,.,once,13
CASTIGGARGYTF,TGTGCCAGCACCATTGGGGGGGCGCGGGGCTACACCTTC,TRBV28,TRBJ1-2,.,once,13
CASSQDPRGGSYNEQFF,TGCGCCAGCAGCCAAGATCCGAGGGGAGGGTCCTACAATGAGCAGTTCTTC,TRBV4-3,TRBJ2-1,TRBD2,.,17
CASSLGGMSEKLFF,TGTGCCAGCAGCTTGGGGGGGATGAGTGAAAAACTGTTTTTT,TRBV5-5,TRBJ1-4,.,.,14
CASSSGTLNTGELFF,TGTGCCAGCAGCTCGGGGACACTGAACACCGGGGAGCTGTTTTTT,TRBV5-6,TRBJ2-2,.,.,15
CASSSFRVSRNNEQFF,TGTGCCAGCAGTTCTTTCCGCGTTAGTAGAAACAATGAGCAGTTCTTC,TRBV6-5,TRBJ2-1,.,.,16
CASSEQGARTDTQYF,TGTGCCAGCAGTGAACAGGGGGCGCGGACAGATACGCAGTATTTT,TRBV2,TRBJ2-3,TRBD1,.,15
CASSGDGSEQYF,TGTGCCAGCAGTGGAGACGGGAGCGAGCAGTACTTC,TRBV6-5,TRBJ2-7,.,.,12
CASSFRSAGVQETQYF,TGTGCCAGCAGCTTTAGATCAGCGGGAGTCCAAGAGACCCAGTACTTC,TRBV7-9,TRBJ2-5,TRBD2,.,16
CASSQGSGTFYEQYF,TGCGCCAGCAGCCAAGGGAGCGGGACCTTCTACGAGCAGTACTTC,TRBV4-1,TRBJ2-7,TRBD2,.,15
CASSGARGSHEQYF,TGTGCCAGCAGTGGGGCTAGGGGGAGTCACGAGCAGTACTTC,TRBV27,TRBJ2-7,.,once,14
CASKPGLASTDTQYF,TGTGCCAGCAAACCGGGACTAGCGAGCACAGATACGCAGTATTTT,TRBV27,TRBJ2-3,TRBD2,.,15
CAISERGERGETQYF,TGTGCCATCAGTGAGAGGGGAGAGAGGGGGGAGACCCAGTACTTC,TRBV10-3,TRBJ2-5,.,once,15
CASSWDRVTEAFF,TGTGCCAGCAGCTGGGACAGGGTGACTGAAGCTTTCTTT,TRBV7-2,TRBJ1-1,TRBD1,.,13
CASSQTLAGLYNEQFF,TGCGCCAGCAGCCAAACACTAGCGGGACTCTACAATGAGCAGTTCTTC,TRBV4-3,TRBJ2-1,TRBD2,.,16
CASTPVKAGTEAFF,TGTGCCAGCACCCCGGTGAAGGCGGGAACTGAAGCTTTCTTT,TRBV2,TRBJ1-1,.,.,14
CASSQDPGGREQYF,TGCGCCAGCAGCCAAGACCCGGGGGGGCGGGAGCAGTACTTC,TRBV4-3,TRBJ2-7,TRBD2,.,14
CASSLATQLDTQYF,TGTGCCAGCAGCTTAGCGACCCAGCTAGATACGCAGTATTTT,TRBV7-2,TRBJ2-3,.,.,14
CASSPGDNEQFF,TGTGCCAGCAGCCCCGGGGACAATGAGCAGTTCTTC,TRBV6-6,TRBJ2-1,.,.,12
CASSPGTTYEQYF,TGCGCCAGCAGCCCCGGGACAACCTACGAGCAGTACTTC,TRBV6-5,TRBJ2-7,.,.,13
CASSVGQRVSGNTIYF,TGTGCCAGCAGTGTGGGACAAAGGGTGTCTGGAAACACCATATATTTT,TRBV6-1,TRBJ1-3,.,.,16
CAISQGSGANVLTF,TGTGCCATCTCCCAGGGCTCTGGGGCCAACGTCCTGACTTTC,TRBV6-5,TRBJ2-6,.,.,14
CASSPRQVNTEAFF,TGTGCCAGCAGCCCCCGACAGGTGAACACTGAAGCTTTCTTT,TRBV7-2,TRBJ1-1,.,.,14
CASSSELSWTSNYGYTF,TGTGCCAGCAGCTCAGAGCTTAGTTGGACCTCTAACTATGGCTACACCTTC,TRBV5-4,TRBJ1-2,.,.,17
CASSRTAANEKLFF,TGTGCCAGCTCACGGACAGCTGCTAATGAAAAACTGTTTTTT,TRBV18,TRBJ1-4,.,.,14